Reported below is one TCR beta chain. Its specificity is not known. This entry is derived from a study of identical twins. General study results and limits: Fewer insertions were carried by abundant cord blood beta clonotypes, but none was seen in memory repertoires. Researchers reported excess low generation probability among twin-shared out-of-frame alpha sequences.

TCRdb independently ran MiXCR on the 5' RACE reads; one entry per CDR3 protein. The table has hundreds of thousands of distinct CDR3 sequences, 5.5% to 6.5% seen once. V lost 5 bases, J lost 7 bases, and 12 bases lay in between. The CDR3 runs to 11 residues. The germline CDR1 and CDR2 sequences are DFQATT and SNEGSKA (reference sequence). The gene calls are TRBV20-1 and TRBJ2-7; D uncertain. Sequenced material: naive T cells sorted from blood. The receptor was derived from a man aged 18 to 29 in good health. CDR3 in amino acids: CSAPTDVEQYF. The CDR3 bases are TGCAGTGCTCCTACCGATGTGGAGCAGTACTTC.